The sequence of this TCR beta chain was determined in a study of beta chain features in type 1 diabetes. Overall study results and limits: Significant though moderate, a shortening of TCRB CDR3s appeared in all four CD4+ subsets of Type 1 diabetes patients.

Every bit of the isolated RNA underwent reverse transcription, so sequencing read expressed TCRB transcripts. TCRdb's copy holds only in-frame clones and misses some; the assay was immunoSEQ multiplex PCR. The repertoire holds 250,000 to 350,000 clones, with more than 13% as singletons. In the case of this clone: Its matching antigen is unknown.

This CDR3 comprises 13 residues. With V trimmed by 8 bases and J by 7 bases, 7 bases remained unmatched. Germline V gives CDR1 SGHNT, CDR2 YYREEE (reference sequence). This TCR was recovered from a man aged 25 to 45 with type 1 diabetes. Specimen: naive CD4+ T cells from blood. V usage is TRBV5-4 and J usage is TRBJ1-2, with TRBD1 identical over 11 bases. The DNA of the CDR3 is TGTGCCAGTGGGACAGGGGGTAAGAGTGGCTACACCTTC. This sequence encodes CASGTGGKSGYTF.